Each of the 4 T cell receptor beta chains below was sequenced from the same sample in a study of identical twins. TCRdb fed the 5' RACE reads into MiXCR, producing one record per CDR3 protein. The top ten clones hold about 0.97% of a sample with about 500,000 distinct CDR3 sequences, approximately 15% of them seen once. These data were also reused for a study on yellow fever vaccine responses in identical twins.

The sequenced sample consisted of CD4+ T cells sorted from blood. The receptors derive from a woman aged 18-29 years in good health.

V is TRBV18 and J is TRBJ2-7; 8 positions agree with TRBD2. The CDR3 extends over 15 amino acids. Germline assignment: CDR1 KGHSH and CDR2 LQKENI. V gave up 3 bases and J gave up 2 bases; unmatched junction bases: 6. Here the CDR3 reads CASSPDGGGTYEQYF. CDR3 nucleotides: TGTGCCAGCTCACCCGACGGCGGGGGGACCTACGAGCAGTACTTC. Drawing the rest from reference TRBV18 and TRBJ2-7, the complete variable domain is NAGVMQNPRHLVRRRGQEARLRCSPMKGHSHVYWYRQLPEEGLKFMVYLQKENIIDESGMPKERFSAEFPKEGPSILRIQQVVRGDSAAYFCASSPDGGGTYEQYFGPGTRLTVT.

Worth noting for this clonotype: One end of the junction is discordant with germline, which a read error may explain. The chain joins TRBV13 to TRBJ2-7; 14 bases are shared with TRBD2. The CDR3 consists of 19 residues. The germline V gene encodes CDR1 PRHDT and CDR2 FYEKMQ (reference sequence). The CDR3: CTSSPSKGLAGVVRDEQYF. DNA of the CDR3: TGTACCAGCAGCCCTTCGAAGGGACTAGCGGGAGTTGTTCGGGACGAGCAGTACTTC.

V is TRBV20-1 and J is TRBJ2-5, with TRBD2 matching 11 bases. This CDR3 has 16 residues. CDR1 and CDR2 (germline): DFQATT, SNEGSKA (reference sequence). Germline trimming cut 0 bases from V and 4 bases from J; bases unmatched to any gene: 7. Here the CDR3 reads CSAREEGLAGIETQYF. CDR3 nucleotide sequence: TGCAGTGCTAGAGAGGAAGGACTAGCGGGCATAGAGACCCAGTACTTC.

In its sample, this clonotype was seen a few times. The chain joins TRBV12-3 or TRBV12-4 to TRBJ1-6; D possibly corresponds to TRBD1 (6 bases). The V gene lost 4 bases and the J gene lost 0 bases, with 7 bases spanning the gap. The CDR3 spans 15 residues. This CDR3 reads CASSSDSSYNSPLHF. The DNA of the CDR3 is TGTGCCAGCAGTTCGGACAGCTCCTATAATTCACCCCTCCACTTT.